One and the same sample provided the 18 T cell receptor beta chains below, sequenced in a study of blood T cell repertoires in COVID-19. TCRdb keeps only in-frame clones here, not all; method: immunoSEQ multiplex PCR. The table has 190,000 or so clones, 75% to 90% seen once. Sequenced input: PBMCs or T cells enriched from blood (not recorded which). These receptors all come from a woman in her twenties or thirties who had been exposed to COVID-19.

The J gene is TRBJ1-6, the V gene TRBV25-1, with D uncertain. V was clipped by 1 base and J by 16 bases, with 11 bases between them. The CDR3 sequence is 12 residues long. The V gene's germline CDR1 is MGHDK and CDR2 SYGVNS. CDR3 nucleotide sequence: TGTGCCAGCAGTGAATCCCGGAGAGGACTCCACTTT. Translated, it gives CASSESRRGLHF.

CDR3 sequence reads: CASSWGLHSPLHF. In nucleotides, the CDR3 is TGCGCCAGCAGCTGGGGACTTCATTCACCCCTCCACTTT. V and J are TRBV5-1 and TRBJ1-6, with a tentative D call TRBD1 (5 bases). The germline V gene encodes CDR1 SGHRS and CDR2 YFSETQ. The CDR3 covers 13 residues. The germline V and J ends were trimmed by 3 bases and 8 bases, with 9 bases remaining between them.

This chain uses TRBV21-1 with TRBJ2-2; the table names TRBD1, a call not compared with the DNA. TRBV21-1 has pseudogene status. The CDR3 contains 18 residues. The CDR3 DNA reads TGTGCCAGCAGCAAAGAAGCCAGGGAAGTATCGAACACCGGGGAGCTGTTTTTT. This codes for CASSKEAREVSNTGELFF.

This clone is a singleton in its sample. The rearrangement links TRBV6-1 to TRBJ2-5; 9 bases line up with TRBD2. Per the germline V gene, CDR1 is MNHNS and CDR2 is SASEGT. The CDR3 loop spans 16 amino acids. V shed 4 bases and J 1 base; nucleotides not matched to a gene: 7. The CDR3 is CASSAALAGTQETQYF. The CDR3, as DNA: TGTGCCAGCAGTGCCGCTCTAGCGGGGACCCAAGAGACCCAGTACTTC.

V and J are TRBV19 and TRBJ1-5; D not certain. The V and J ends lost 1 base and 1 base respectively, with 17 bases between them. This CDR3 has 18 amino acids. From germline, CDR1 is LNHDA and CDR2 SQIVND (reference sequence). The CDR3 DNA is TGTGCCAGTAGTATAGGCACTCTGCGAGGGCGGAGCAATCAGCCCCAGCATTTT. It translates to CASSIGTLRGRSNQPQHF.

The chain links TRBV4-1 to TRBJ1-2; D is ambiguous. CDR1 is MGHRA and CDR2 is YSYEKL in the germline V gene. Between the trimmed V and J ends, which lost 0 bases and 9 bases, there was a span of 14 bases. This CDR3 has 14 residues. The CDR3, as DNA: TGCGCCAGCAGCCAAGAACGCGGGTCTTATCGCTACACCTTC. It translates to CASSQERGSYRYTF.

This clone is a singleton in its sample. This chain links TRBV19 with TRBJ1-2; D is ambiguous. Per germline, CDR1 LNHDA and CDR2 SQIVND (reference sequence). The CDR3 contains 13 residues. V was cut by 5 bases and J by 2 bases, with 9 bases left in between. In DNA form, the CDR3 reads TGTGCCAGTAGTGCGGGAGTGAACTATGGCTACACCTTC. Translated, it gives CASSAGVNYGYTF.

The chain uses TRBV10-3 and TRBJ2-2; 9 nucleotides align to TRBD1. The CDR3 runs to 16 residues. The germline gives CDR1 ENHRY, CDR2 SYGVKD. Germline trimming cut 0 bases from V and 3 bases from J; bases unmatched to any gene: 2. CDR3 sequence: CAISESTGGDTGELFF. CDR3 DNA sequence: TGTGCCATCAGTGAGTCGACAGGGGGGGACACCGGGGAGCTGTTTTTT.

The chain recombines TRBV4-2 with TRBJ1-2; 10 bases map to TRBD1. CDR3 length: 18 amino acids. The J segment lost 0 bases and the V segment lost 0 bases, leaving 7 bases of the junction unmatched. Germline CDR1 and CDR2: LGHNA and YNFKEQ. CDR3 DNA: TGTGCCAGCAGCCAAGATCGACAGGGGGCCCGCTCTAACTATGGCTACACCTTC. Protein product: CASSQDRQGARSNYGYTF.

The rearrangement links TRBV19 to TRBJ2-7; TRBD1 matches at 11 bases. The CDR3 is made up of 13 amino acids. Unmatched junction bases numbered 3, after V lost 8 bases and J lost 3 bases. CDR1 LNHDA and CDR2 SQIVND come from the germline V gene (reference sequence). The DNA of the CDR3 is TGTGCCAGTCCCGGGACAGGGGGCTACGAGCAGTACTTC. Translation: CASPGTGGYEQYF.

The chain uses TRBV28 and TRBJ1-4; 7 bases are a match to TRBD1. The CDR3 extends over 19 amino acids. The germline CDR1 and CDR2 sequences are MDHEN and SYDVKM. V was clipped by 5 bases and J by 4 bases; unmatched bases: 19. CDR3 nucleotide sequence: TGTGCCAGCAGTCCCGACAGGGATCTCACTCGTAGGGTTAATGAAAAACTGTTTTTT. Translating gives CASSPDRDLTRRVNEKLFF.

The rearrangement joins TRBV18 to TRBJ2-7, with 9 bases fitting TRBD2. The CDR3 has 16 residues. With V trimmed by 3 bases and J by 2 bases, 8 bases remained unmatched. Germline V gene data show CDR1 as KGHSH and CDR2 as LQKENI. CDR3 nucleotide sequence: TGTGCCAGCTCACCTTCTGGCGGGGGGGCCCCCTACGAGCAGTACTTC. Encoded protein: CASSPSGGGAPYEQYF.

The rearrangement links TRBV10-3 to TRBJ2-5; 11 positions match TRBD1. The CDR3 extends over 17 amino acids. Germline CDR1 reads ENHRY; CDR2 reads SYGVKD. V was clipped by 0 bases and J by 4 bases; unmatched bases: 7. The CDR3 sequence is CAISESTGTGGGETQYF. In DNA, the CDR3 is TGTGCCATCAGTGAGTCGACCGGGACAGGGGGTGGAGAGACCCAGTACTTC.

This clone showed up just a few times. V is TRBV10-2 and J is TRBJ2-7; 9 positions match TRBD1. After removal of 6 bases from V and 7 bases from J, the junction contained 10 bases not matched to a gene. This CDR3 spans 14 amino acids. CDR1 WSHSY and CDR2 SAAADI come from the germline V gene. Here the CDR3 DNA reads TGCGCCAGCAGCCCGGGACAGGGACTGCGGGAGCAGTACTTC. It translates to CASSPGQGLREQYF.

The chain links TRBV24-1 to TRBJ2-5, with D possibly TRBD2 on 5 matching bases. Looked up from germline, CDR1 is KGHDR and CDR2 is SFDVKD. The CDR3 loop spans 15 amino acids. The V gene lost 0 bases and the J gene lost 4 bases, with 11 bases spanning the gap. The CDR3 DNA reads TGTGCCACCAGTGATTTGGAGGGAAAGGGAGAGACCCAGTACTTC. Protein: CATSDLEGKGETQYF.

This chain uses TRBV2 with TRBJ2-1; D might be TRBD2 (7 bases). This CDR3 comprises 13 residues. Germline assignment: CDR1 SNHLY and CDR2 FYNNEI. With 7 bases removed from V and 6 bases from J, the gap between germline ends came to 13 bases. The CDR3 protein is CASNPGGGNEQFF. The CDR3 region has the DNA TGTGCCAGCAATCCGGGGGGCGGCAATGAGCAGTTCTTC.

Only one count was recorded for this clone. The rearrangement links TRBV18 to TRBJ1-5; D uncertain. V was cut by 5 bases and J by 5 bases, with 10 bases left in between. The germline gives CDR1 KGHSH, CDR2 LQKENI. CDR3 length: 13 residues. CDR3 in amino acids: CASSDWGDQPQHF. DNA for the CDR3: TGTGCCAGCTCAGATTGGGGAGATCAGCCCCAGCATTTT.

The chain is built from TRBV29-1 and TRBJ1-4; 11 bases are a match to TRBD1. CDR1 is SQVTM, CDR2 ANQGSEA, per germline. This CDR3 comprises 12 residues. V was clipped by 6 bases and J by 7 bases; unmatched bases: 1. CDR3 coding DNA: TGCAGCGTGGGACAGGGGGGTGAAAAACTGTTTTTT. This gives the protein CSVGQGGEKLFF.